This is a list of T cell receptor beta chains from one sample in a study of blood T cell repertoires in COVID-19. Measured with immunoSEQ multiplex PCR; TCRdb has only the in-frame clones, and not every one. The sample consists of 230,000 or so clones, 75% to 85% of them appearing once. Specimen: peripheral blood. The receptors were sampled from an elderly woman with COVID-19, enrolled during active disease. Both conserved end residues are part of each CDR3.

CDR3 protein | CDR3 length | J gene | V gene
CAGQNSYNEQFF | 12 | TRBJ2-1 | TRBV28
CATSDSRGGTDTQYF | 15 | TRBJ2-3 | TRBV24-1
CASGTGANVLTF | 12 | TRBJ2-6 | TRBV6-4
CASSKERDRGPFYGYTF | 17 | TRBJ1-2 | TRBV21-1
CASSRTGNTEAFF | 13 | TRBJ1-1 | TRBV7-9
CSASRGPEQFF | 11 | TRBJ2-1 | TRBV20-1
CASSPDFGYEQYF | 13 | TRBJ2-7 | TRBV18
CASSPGSGVTEQYF | 14 | TRBJ2-7 | TRBV5-1
CASSLRGSEYNEQFF | 15 | TRBJ2-1 | TRBV7-9
CASRAVPNSYEQYF | 14 | TRBJ2-7 | TRBV11-2
CASSFSVSGDNEKLFF | 16 | TRBJ1-4 | TRBV27
CASSPDRGGEKLFF | 14 | TRBJ1-4 | TRBV7-2
CASSPSGDPTDTQYF | 15 | TRBJ2-3 | TRBV5-1
CASSLGQAIPYEQYF | 15 | TRBJ2-7 | TRBV7-2
CASSQVRGGTGGFGYTF | 17 | TRBJ1-2 | TRBV3-1/TRBV3-2
CASSLDRGGQPQHF | 14 | TRBJ1-5 | TRBV5-1
CASSGQGNSPLHF | 13 | TRBJ1-6 | TRBV9
CASSQDPGGVRETQYF | 16 | TRBJ2-5 | TRBV3-1/TRBV3-2
CASSALTGALGYNEQFF | 17 | TRBJ2-1 | TRBV28
CASSYARSSGEKLFF | 15 | TRBJ1-4 | TRBV6-2/TRBV6-3
CASSFPLGQLGETQYF | 16 | TRBJ2-5 | TRBV5-1
CASKPGTSGSGYTF | 14 | TRBJ1-2 | TRBV2
CAITTAQFPYEQYF | 14 | TRBJ2-7 | TRBV28
CASSYRAGLVNEQFF | 15 | TRBJ2-1 | TRBV27
CASSASGSRTYNEQFF | 16 | TRBJ2-1 | TRBV5-1
CASSLGGGLSYEQYF | 15 | TRBJ2-7 | TRBV5-1
CASSDMGQLTNQPQHF | 16 | TRBJ1-5 | TRBV6-1
CASSLGGRRTQYF | 13 | TRBJ2-3 | TRBV7-9
CASSRTRGADEQFF | 14 | TRBJ2-1 | TRBV4-1
CASSHLQSSGNTIYF | 15 | TRBJ1-3 | TRBV4-2
CASSIGTSTDTQYF | 14 | TRBJ2-3 | TRBV19
CASSTPGTSGYEQYF | 15 | TRBJ2-7 | TRBV19
CASSQRGAGGTEAFF | 15 | TRBJ1-1 | TRBV3-1/TRBV3-2
CASSPETAHNQPQHF | 15 | TRBJ1-5 | TRBV18
CASSLSGQGNNEQFF | 15 | TRBJ2-1 | TRBV5-1
CASSYNSNSGNTIYF | 15 | TRBJ1-3 | TRBV11-3
CAWSVRPGQGALNQPQHF | 18 | TRBJ1-5 | TRBV30
CASSRSLYEQYF | 12 | TRBJ2-7 | TRBV7-2
CASSPWRGGGNTIYF | 15 | TRBJ1-3 | TRBV3-1/TRBV3-2
CAWSHRGTGLNQPQHF | 16 | TRBJ1-5 | TRBV30
CASRRGQETQYF | 12 | TRBJ2-5 | TRBV5-1
CASSVDPTRSEAFF | 14 | TRBJ1-1 | TRBV9
CASSLGQATEAFF | 13 | TRBJ1-1 | TRBV11-3
CASSEGAAGTGEKLFF | 16 | TRBJ1-4 | TRBV10-1
CASSLVLVGDTQYF | 14 | TRBJ2-3 | TRBV7-2
CATLPRGANYGYTF | 14 | TRBJ1-2 | TRBV19
CASSQDGQALTGGGYTF | 17 | TRBJ1-2 | TRBV4-1
CASSYSLPLAYEQYF | 15 | TRBJ2-7 | TRBV6-2/TRBV6-3
CASSQRGGTGSEKLFF | 16 | TRBJ1-4 | TRBV3-1/TRBV3-2
CASSFRGQGNSPLHF | 15 | TRBJ1-6 | TRBV11-2
CASSIGGKPQHF | 12 | TRBJ1-5 | TRBV19
CASSLQGPTEAFF | 13 | TRBJ1-1 | TRBV5-1